This TCR beta chain emerged from a study of blood T cells in healthy people across ages. Together with a sample-barcoded 5' primer, a J-beta primer mix was included in a second PCR lasting about 6 to 11 cycles. One entry per CDR3 protein, called by TCRdb with MiXCR from the 5' RACE reads. The sample lists 2 million or so distinct CDR3 sequences; around half were seen once. V lost 0 bases and J lost 5; bases outside the gene matches: 6. This CDR3 is built from 17 residues. Germline assignment: CDR1 MGHRA and CDR2 YSYEKL. The sample comprised blood. J is TRBJ2-4 and V is TRBV4-1; TRBD2 matches at 11 bases. The receptor was isolated from a middle-aged woman in good health. The CDR3 sequence: CASSQDSSGGVENIQYF. CDR3 coding DNA: TGCGCCAGCAGCCAAGATAGTAGCGGGGGGGTTGAAAACATTCAGTACTTC.